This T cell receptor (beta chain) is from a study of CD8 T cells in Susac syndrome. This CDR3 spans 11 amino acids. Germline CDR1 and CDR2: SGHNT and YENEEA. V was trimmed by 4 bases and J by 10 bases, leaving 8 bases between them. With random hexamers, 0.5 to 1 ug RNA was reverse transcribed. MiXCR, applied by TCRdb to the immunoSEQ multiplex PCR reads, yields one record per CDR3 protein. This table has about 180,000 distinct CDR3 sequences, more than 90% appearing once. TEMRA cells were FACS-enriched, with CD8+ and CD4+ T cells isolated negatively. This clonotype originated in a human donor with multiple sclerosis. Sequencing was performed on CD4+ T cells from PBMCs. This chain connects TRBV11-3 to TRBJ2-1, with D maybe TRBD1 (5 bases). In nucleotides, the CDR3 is TGTGCCAGCAGCTGGGGCATCGAGCAGTTCTTC. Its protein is CASSWGIEQFF.